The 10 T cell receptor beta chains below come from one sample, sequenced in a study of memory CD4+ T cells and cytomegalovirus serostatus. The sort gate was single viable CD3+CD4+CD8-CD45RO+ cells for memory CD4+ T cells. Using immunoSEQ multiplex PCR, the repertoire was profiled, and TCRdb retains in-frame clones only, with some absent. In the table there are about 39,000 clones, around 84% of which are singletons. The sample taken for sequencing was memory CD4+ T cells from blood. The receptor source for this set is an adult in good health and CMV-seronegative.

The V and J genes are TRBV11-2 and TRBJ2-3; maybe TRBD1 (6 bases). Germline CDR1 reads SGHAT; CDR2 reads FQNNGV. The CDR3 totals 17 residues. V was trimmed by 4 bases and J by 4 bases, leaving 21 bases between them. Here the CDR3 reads CASSSYGQARGPDTQYF. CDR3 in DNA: TGTGCCAGCAGCTCCTATGGGCAGGCCAGGGGTCCAGATACGCAGTATTTT.

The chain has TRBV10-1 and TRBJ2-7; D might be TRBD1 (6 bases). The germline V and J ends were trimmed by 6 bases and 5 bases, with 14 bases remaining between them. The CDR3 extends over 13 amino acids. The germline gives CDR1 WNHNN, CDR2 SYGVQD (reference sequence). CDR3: CASSDRLFNEQYF. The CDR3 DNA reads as TGCGCCAGCAGCGACAGGCTCTTCAACGAGCAGTACTTC.

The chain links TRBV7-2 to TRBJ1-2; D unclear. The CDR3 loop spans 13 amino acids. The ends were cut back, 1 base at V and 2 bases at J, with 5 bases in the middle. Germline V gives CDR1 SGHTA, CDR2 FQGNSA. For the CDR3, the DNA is TGTGCCAGCAGCTTAGGGGGAAACTATGGCTACACCTTC. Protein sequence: CASSLGGNYGYTF.

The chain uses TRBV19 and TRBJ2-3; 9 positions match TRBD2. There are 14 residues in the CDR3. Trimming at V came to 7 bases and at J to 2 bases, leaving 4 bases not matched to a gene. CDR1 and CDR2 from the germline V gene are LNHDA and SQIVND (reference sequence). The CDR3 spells CASNSGGLTDTQYF. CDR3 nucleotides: TGTGCCAGTAACAGCGGGGGGCTCACAGATACGCAGTATTTT.

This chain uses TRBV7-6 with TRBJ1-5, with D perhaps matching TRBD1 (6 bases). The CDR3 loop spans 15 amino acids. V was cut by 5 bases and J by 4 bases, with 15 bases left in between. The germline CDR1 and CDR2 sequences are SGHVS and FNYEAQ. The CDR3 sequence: CASSRWSGANQPQHF. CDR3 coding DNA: TGTGCCAGCAGCCGGTGGTCGGGGGCAAATCAGCCCCAGCATTTT.

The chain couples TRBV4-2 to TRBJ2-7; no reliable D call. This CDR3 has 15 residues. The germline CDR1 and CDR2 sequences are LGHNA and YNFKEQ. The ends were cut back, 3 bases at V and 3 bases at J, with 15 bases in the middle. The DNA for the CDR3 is TGTGCCAGCAGCCAGTCCGGGCCGACCGGCTACGAGCAGTACTTC. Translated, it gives CASSQSGPTGYEQYF.

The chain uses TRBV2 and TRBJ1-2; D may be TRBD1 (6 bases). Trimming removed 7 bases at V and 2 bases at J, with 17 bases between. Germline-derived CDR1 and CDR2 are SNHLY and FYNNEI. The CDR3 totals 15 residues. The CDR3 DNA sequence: TGTGCCAGCAAAGTTATGAGGGGGGAAAACTATGGCTACACCTTC. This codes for CASKVMRGENYGYTF.

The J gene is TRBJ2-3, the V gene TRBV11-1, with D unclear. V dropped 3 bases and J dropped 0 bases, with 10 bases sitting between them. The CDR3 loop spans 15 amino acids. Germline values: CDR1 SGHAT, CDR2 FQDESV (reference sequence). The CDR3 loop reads CASSFGPASTDTQYF. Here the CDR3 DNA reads TGTGCCAGCAGCTTCGGGCCGGCTAGCACAGATACGCAGTATTTT.

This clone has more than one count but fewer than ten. The chain's CDR3 is CASRRIRDRTTYEQYF. The CDR3 nucleotides read TGTGCCAGCAGGCGGATCCGGGACAGGACAACCTACGAGCAGTACTTC. The chain carries TRBV11-3 and TRBJ2-7; 8 positions agree with TRBD1. The V segment lost 6 bases and the J segment 2 bases; nucleotides outside the gene matches: 12. The CDR3 length is 16 residues. Germline V gene lookup returns CDR1 SGHNT and CDR2 YENEEA.

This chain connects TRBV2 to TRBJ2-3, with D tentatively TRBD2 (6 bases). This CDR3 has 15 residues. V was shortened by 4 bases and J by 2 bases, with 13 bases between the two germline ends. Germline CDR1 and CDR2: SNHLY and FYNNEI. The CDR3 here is CASSALRTNTDTQYF. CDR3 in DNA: TGTGCCAGCAGTGCCCTCCGGACTAACACAGATACGCAGTATTTT.